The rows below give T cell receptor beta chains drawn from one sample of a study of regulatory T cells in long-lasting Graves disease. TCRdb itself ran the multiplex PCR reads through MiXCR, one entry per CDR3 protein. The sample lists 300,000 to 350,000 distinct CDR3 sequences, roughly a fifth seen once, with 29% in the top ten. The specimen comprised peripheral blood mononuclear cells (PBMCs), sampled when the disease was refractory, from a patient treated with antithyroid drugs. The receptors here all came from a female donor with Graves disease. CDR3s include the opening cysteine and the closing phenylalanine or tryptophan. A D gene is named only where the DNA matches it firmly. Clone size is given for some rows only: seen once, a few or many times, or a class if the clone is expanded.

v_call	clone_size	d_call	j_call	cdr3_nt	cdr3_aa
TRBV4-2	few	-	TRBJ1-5	TGTGCCAGCAGCCAAGATGCCCAGCCCAATCAGCCCCAGCATTTT	CASSQDAQPNQPQHF
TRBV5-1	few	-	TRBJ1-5	TGCGCCAGCAGCGCTGATAGCAATCAGCCCCAGCATTTT	CASSADSNQPQHF
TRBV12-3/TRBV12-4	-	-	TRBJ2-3	TGTGCCAGCAGTTTACGGGCGGAGTTAGCAGATACGCAGTATTTT	CASSLRAELADTQYF
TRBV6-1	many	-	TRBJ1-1	TGTGCCAGCATCCAAGGAGGGGTGAACACTGAAGCTTTCTTT	CASIQGGVNTEAFF
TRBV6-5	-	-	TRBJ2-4	TGTGCCAGCAGTTACGTGGACAAAAACATTCAGTACTTC	CASSYVDKNIQYF
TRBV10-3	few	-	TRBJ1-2	TGTGCCATCAGTGAGGACAGGTTGCCGGGTGGCTACACCTTC	CAISEDRLPGGYTF
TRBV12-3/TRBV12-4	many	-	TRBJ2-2	TGTGCCAGCAGTTTCTGGGCACAGGCTAACACCGGGGAGCTGTTTTTT	CASSFWAQANTGELFF
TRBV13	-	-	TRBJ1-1	TGTGCCAGCAGCCGAAGCCCGGAGATTGAAGCTTTCTTT	CASSRSPEIEAFF
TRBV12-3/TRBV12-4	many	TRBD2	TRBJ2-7	TGTGCCAGCAGTTTCGCGCACTCTAGCGGGAGAAGGAGGGCCTACGAGCAGTACTTC	CASSFAHSSGRRRAYEQYF
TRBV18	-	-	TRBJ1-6	TGTGCCAGCTCACCCGGGGCTCATAATTCACCCCTCCACTTT	CASSPGAHNSPLHF
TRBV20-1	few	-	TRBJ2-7	TGCAGTGCACAAAACCCGGGGGCGAGGTCCTACGAGCAGTACTTC	CSAQNPGARSYEQYF
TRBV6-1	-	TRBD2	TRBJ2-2	TGTGCCAGCATGACAGCGGGAGGGGGGACCGGGGAGCTGTTTTTT	CASMTAGGGTGELFF
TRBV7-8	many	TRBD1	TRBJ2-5	TGTGCCAGCAGCTTCGGAACAGGGGGTAGTGGAGAGACCCAGTACTTC	CASSFGTGGSGETQYF
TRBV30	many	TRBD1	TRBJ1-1	TGTGCCGGAACCGGGACAGGGAGGGCTGAAGCTTTCTTT	CAGTGTGRAEAFF
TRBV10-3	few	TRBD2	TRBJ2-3	TGTGCCATCAGAGCGGGACTAGCGAACACAGATACGCAGTATTTT	CAIRAGLANTDTQYF
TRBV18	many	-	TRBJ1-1	TGTGCCAGCTCACCACGAGATCAGGCTCTAAAGGCTTTCTTT	CASSPRDQALKAFF
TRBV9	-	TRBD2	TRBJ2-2	TGTGCCAGCAGCGTAGACGGGGGGGCGGCCGGGGAGCTGTTTTTT	CASSVDGGAAGELFF
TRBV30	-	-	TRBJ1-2	TGTGCCTGGAGGTGGGCCGCTAGAATCTATGGCTACACCTTC	CAWRWAARIYGYTF
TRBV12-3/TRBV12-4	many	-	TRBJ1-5	TGTGCCAGCACCCCCGGGCCACGTAGCAATCAGCCCCAGCATTTT	CASTPGPRSNQPQHF
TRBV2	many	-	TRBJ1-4	TGTGCCAGCAAAGGGTTCGGAGAAAAACTGTTTTTT	CASKGFGEKLFF
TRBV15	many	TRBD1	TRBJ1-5	TGTGCCACCAGCAGCCGGACAGGGACCGGTCAGCCCCAGCATTTT	CATSSRTGTGQPQHF
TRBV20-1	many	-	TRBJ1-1	TGCAGTGCCCGCCGAGGGATGAACACTGAAGCTTTCTTT	CSARRGMNTEAFF
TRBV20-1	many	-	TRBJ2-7	TGCAGTGCTAGAGCAGCGGACAGAGAGTACGAGCAGTACTTC	CSARAADREYEQYF
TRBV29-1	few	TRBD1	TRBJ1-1	TGCAGCTCCTCACCGGGACAGGGCCTCAACACTGAAGCTTTCTTT	CSSSPGQGLNTEAFF
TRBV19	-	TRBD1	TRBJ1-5	TGTGCCAGTAGTATAGCAACCGGGACAGGGAATCAGCCCCAGCATTTT	CASSIATGTGNQPQHF
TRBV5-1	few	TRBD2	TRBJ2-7	TGCGCCAGCAGCTTGCCTCTAGCGGGAGTTGACGAGCAGTACTTC	CASSLPLAGVDEQYF
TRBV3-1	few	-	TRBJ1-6	TGTGCCAGCAGCCAAAATCCCGGGACATCACATTCACCCCTCCACTTT	CASSQNPGTSHSPLHF
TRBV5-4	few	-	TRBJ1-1	TGTGCCAGCAGCTCAGCTCTTAGGGGCGCCATGAACACTGAAGCTTTCTTT	CASSSALRGAMNTEAFF
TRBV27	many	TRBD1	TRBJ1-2	TGTGCCAGCAGTTTGTCGAACAGGGGTTCGGATGGCTACACCTTC	CASSLSNRGSDGYTF
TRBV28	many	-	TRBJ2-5	TGTGCCAGCAGTTTATTGTCAGTAAAAGAGACCCAGTACTTC	CASSLLSVKETQYF
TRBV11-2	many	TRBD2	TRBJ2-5	TGTGCCAGCAGCTTAACTTTCCGGACTAGCGGGATCCCGACCCAAGAGACCCAGTACTTC	CASSLTFRTSGIPTQETQYF
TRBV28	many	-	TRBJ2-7	TGTGCCAGCAGTCCAGACCTCACAGGGGAGGTAACCTACGAGCAGTACTTC	CASSPDLTGEVTYEQYF